The rows below give T cell receptor beta chains drawn from one sample of a study of T-cell reconstitution after alpha-beta-depleted transplantation in children. MiXCR was run by TCRdb on the PCR reads, yielding one entry per CDR3 protein. The data contain 550,000 to 800,000 distinct CDR3 sequences, around 13% of them singletons. The specimen was PBMCs, collected before TCRalphabeta/CD19-depleted stem cell transplant. The receptors derive from a girl aged 2 to 10 with congenital amegakaryocytic thrombocytopenia, due to receive a stem cell transplant. Each CDR3 is given with its conserved first and last residue. Fields, in order: D gene, clone size, V gene, J gene, CDR3 protein, CDR3 DNA. The D gene is left open where the match is weak. Clone size is not always given. Where it is, it says once, few, many or a class for expanded clones.

d_call: TRBD2; clone_size: -; v_call: TRBV5-1; j_call: TRBJ2-5; cdr3_aa: CASSMLAGVQETQYF; cdr3_nt: TGCGCCAGCAGCATGTTAGCGGGAGTACAAGAGACCCAGTACTTC
d_call: TRBD1; clone_size: few; v_call: TRBV12-3/TRBV12-4; j_call: TRBJ2-7; cdr3_aa: CASSRDSRPYEQYF; cdr3_nt: TGTGCCAGCAGTCGGGACAGCCGCCCCTACGAGCAGTACTTC
d_call: TRBD2; clone_size: few; v_call: TRBV29-1; j_call: TRBJ2-5; cdr3_aa: CSVESLGLASETQYF; cdr3_nt: TGCAGCGTTGAAAGTCTGGGACTAGCGTCAGAGACCCAGTACTTC
d_call: TRBD2; clone_size: -; v_call: TRBV7-8; j_call: TRBJ2-5; cdr3_aa: CASSLTPGEGSSGQETQYF; cdr3_nt: TGTGCCAGCAGCTTAACCCCGGGCGAGGGGTCTAGCGGCCAAGAGACCCAGTACTTC
d_call: -; clone_size: many; v_call: TRBV3-1; j_call: TRBJ1-1; cdr3_aa: CASSTRYREGTEAFF; cdr3_nt: TGTGCCAGCAGTACCCGCTATCGAGAGGGAACTGAAGCTTTCTTT
d_call: TRBD1; clone_size: -; v_call: TRBV4-1; j_call: TRBJ2-7; cdr3_aa: CASSQQDRVSEQYF; cdr3_nt: TGCGCCAGCAGCCAACAGGACAGGGTATCCGAGCAGTACTTC
d_call: TRBD1; clone_size: -; v_call: TRBV20-1; j_call: TRBJ2-4; cdr3_aa: CSAPTGGYDIQYF; cdr3_nt: TGCAGTGCCCCGACAGGGGGTTATGACATTCAGTACTTC
d_call: TRBD2; clone_size: many; v_call: TRBV6-5; j_call: TRBJ2-1; cdr3_aa: CASSYSGLAGTFYNEQFF; cdr3_nt: TGTGCCAGCAGTTATTCGGGACTAGCGGGGACCTTCTACAATGAGCAGTTCTTC
d_call: TRBD2; clone_size: -; v_call: TRBV11-2; j_call: TRBJ2-1; cdr3_aa: CASSSPSSGRAFYNEQFF; cdr3_nt: TGTGCCAGCAGCTCCCCGTCTAGCGGGAGGGCCTTCTACAATGAGCAGTTCTTC
d_call: TRBD2; clone_size: many; v_call: TRBV6-2/TRBV6-3; j_call: TRBJ2-7; cdr3_aa: CASSRRPGAGRKRENYEQYF; cdr3_nt: TGTGCCAGCAGCCGCCGCCCAGGGGCCGGTAGGAAGCGGGAGAACTATGAGCAGTACTTC
d_call: TRBD1; clone_size: -; v_call: TRBV9; j_call: TRBJ1-3; cdr3_aa: CASSARDRGSTGNTIYF; cdr3_nt: TGTGCCAGCAGCGCCCGGGACAGGGGGAGTACTGGAAACACCATATATTTT